In this sample, the clone carrying this T cell receptor beta chain turned up once. The study ran its PCR with 60 Vbeta and 13 Jbeta primers. Using immunoSEQ multiplex PCR, the repertoire was profiled, and TCRdb retains in-frame clones only, with some absent. The table includes some 90,000 clones, approximately 72% detected once. These data come from a study of cytomegalovirus exposure and HLA in healthy donors. Trimming removed 11 bases at V and 0 bases at J, with 11 bases between. This CDR3 has 14 residues. The germline V gene encodes CDR1 LNHDA and CDR2 SQIVND (reference sequence). Material: PBMCs. The chain links TRBV19 to TRBJ1-6, with D maybe TRBD1 (6 bases). This TCR was recovered from a woman aged 70-85 years in good health and CMV-seropositive. CDR3 residues: CAVGASSYNSPLHF. The DNA of the CDR3 is TGTGCCGTGGGGGCGAGCTCCTATAATTCACCCCTCCACTTT.